This T cell receptor beta chain was identified during a study of T cell repertoires in MIS-A myocarditis (dated 2022 in TCRdb). Of note for this clone: The antigen this receptor binds is unknown. Base qualities are missing; no much larger clone stands one base away.

The QIAamp DNA FFPE kit was used to extract genomic DNA from formalin-fixed paraffin-embedded autopsy tissue. There are 14 amino acids in the CDR3, from cysteine to phenylalanine inclusive. Of all the DNA, just the CDR3 is kept, 42 bases in frame from base 1. CDR1 and CDR2 (SEHNR, FQNEAQ) derive from the germline V gene (reference sequence). Trimming takes 1 base from V and 7 bases from J, and the germline ends sit 13 bases apart. Amplification of TCRbeta CDR3 regions relied on the immunoSEQ bias-controlled multiplex PCR, followed by high-throughput sequencing. Per the original workflow: CDR3 sequences were collapsed and filtered by the immunoSEQ vendor pipeline to quantify abundance and frequency of each unique TCRbeta CDR3. Using a 90% global sequence identity threshold, CD-HIT clustered dominant CDR3 amino acid sequences together with SARS-CoV-2-specific ImmuneCODE TCRbeta sequences. Clones were classed as hyperexpanded at frequencies of 0.1 to 1 and as large at frequencies of 0.01 to 0.1. CDR3 amino acid sequences and V and J gene assignments of dominant clones were confirmed with MiXCR. The R stringdist package was used to calculate Levenshtein distances between the patient clonotypes and the ImmuneCODE hits. TCRdb provides this immuneACCESS table in a form limited to in-frame rearrangements. Some clones are lacking; in checked studies, under half of them reflect an unresolved V gene, and why the rest are absent is not known. V and J calls and clone size are given by that table; D and trimming were obtained from the DNA. Across this sample there are 9,500 to 13,000 clones, with about 89% seen only once. Together, the top ten hold 2% to 2.5% of the sample.

What was sequenced was thoracic lymph node tissue obtained at autopsy. Recombination connected TRBV7-9 to TRBJ2-5; the D region possibly corresponds to TRBD2 (5 bases align). The clonotype was recovered from a man between 18 and 35 years old with fulminant myocarditis from multisystem inflammatory syndrome in adults (MIS-A) after COVID-19. The CDR3 protein: CASSLERAPGTQYF. The DNA sequence is TGTGCCAGCAGCTTAGAGAGGGCGCCAGGGACCCAGTACTTC.